Below are 23 T cell receptor beta chains sequenced from a single sample in a study of lymphopenia after photon versus proton radiotherapy (dated by TCRdb to between 2018 and 2020). Preparation of the library involved the immunoSEQ multiplex PCR assay. TCRdb took this table from immuneACCESS and kept in-frame rearrangements with V and J called. Such tables lack part of the clones; where checked against another copy, unresolved V genes explain under half of the gap, and the rest is unexplained. A total of around 25,000 clones appear in this sample, more than 75% of them only once. In total, the top ten clones hold under 25% of the sample. The sample here was peripheral blood, taken from a patient treated with photon-based radiotherapy. These receptors all stem from a man aged 35 to 55 with gastric cancer.

The J gene is TRBJ2-3, the V gene TRBV11-3, with D perhaps TRBD1 (6 bases). This CDR3 is built from 15 residues. Trimming removed 0 bases at V and 2 bases at J, with 9 bases between. CDR1 is SGHNT and CDR2 is YENEEA in the germline V gene. The CDR3 DNA reads as TGTGCCAGCAGCTTAGACGGACAGTCCACAGATACGCAGTATTTT. Translated: CASSLDGQSTDTQYF.

The chain has TRBV18 and TRBJ2-7; D possibly corresponds to TRBD1 (6 bases). The CDR3 totals 13 residues. With 6 bases removed from V and 6 bases from J, the gap between germline ends came to 15 bases. Germline assignment: CDR1 KGHSH and CDR2 LQKENI. The DNA for the CDR3 is TGTGCCAGCTCTTACCGGACAGCCTCCGAGCAGTACTTC. It is translated as CASSYRTASEQYF.

The rearrangement links TRBV7-3 to TRBJ1-1; no reliable D call. This CDR3 is built from 13 residues. V was shortened by 3 bases and J by 3 bases, with 8 bases between the two germline ends. CDR1 is SGHTA and CDR2 is FQGTGA in the germline V gene. CDR3 DNA: TGTGCCAGCAGCTTGGGCCTGGACACTGAAGCTTTCTTT. Protein: CASSLGLDTEAFF.

V and J are TRBV30 and TRBJ1-4; TRBD1 matches 7 bases. The germline gives CDR1 GTSNPN, CDR2 SVGIG (reference sequence). V lost 1 base and J lost 0; bases outside the gene matches: 5. CDR3 length: 16 amino acids. CDR3 sequence reads: CAWSADGTATNEKLFF. As DNA, the CDR3 is TGTGCCTGGAGTGCAGACGGGACAGCAACTAATGAAAAACTGTTTTTT.

The rearrangement joins TRBV19 to TRBJ2-1; D is unresolved. Germline V gene lookup returns CDR1 LNHDA and CDR2 SQIVND (reference sequence). V lost 3 bases, J lost 0 bases, and 9 bases lay in between. This CDR3 spans 15 amino acids. CDR3 protein: CASSISARSYNEQFF. The CDR3 region has the DNA TGTGCCAGTAGTATCTCCGCCCGCTCCTACAATGAGCAGTTCTTC.

This clone ranks as medium-sized. The V gene is TRBV27, the J gene TRBJ2-3, with unresolved D. The V gene's germline CDR1 is MNHEY and CDR2 SMNVEV (reference sequence). This CDR3 region has 16 residues. With 1 base removed from V and 4 bases from J, the gap between germline ends came to 15 bases. CDR3 DNA sequence: TGTGCCAGCAGTTTATTCGGAGACCAAAGCGCAGATACGCAGTATTTT. Translating it yields CASSLFGDQSADTQYF.

The chain couples TRBV30 to TRBJ1-1; possible D gene TRBD1, 5 bases. This CDR3 spans 13 amino acids. CDR1 and CDR2 from the germline V gene are GTSNPN and SVGIG (reference sequence). Trimming cost V 0 bases and J 4 bases, with 9 bases left between them. The CDR3 reads CAWSVWGGTEAFF. In DNA, the CDR3 is TGTGCCTGGAGTGTTTGGGGGGGCACTGAAGCTTTCTTT.

This clone was counted between two and nine times. V gene TRBV19 combines with J gene TRBJ1-5; D remains ambiguous. The CDR3 covers 13 residues. Trimming took 6 bases from V and 6 from J, leaving 12 bases between them. Germline V lookup: CDR1 LNHDA, CDR2 SQIVND (reference sequence). The CDR3 nucleotides are TGTGCCAGTAGATTGACATTCGGTCAGCCCCAGCATTTT. Residues: CASRLTFGQPQHF.

CDR3 residues: CASSYSGSTDTQYF. The CDR3 DNA follows: TGTGCCAGCAGTTACTCGGGCAGCACAGATACGCAGTATTTT. The chain carries TRBV6-5 and TRBJ2-3, with D unclear. This CDR3 region has 14 residues. Germline CDR1 reads MNHEY; CDR2 reads SVGAGI. Between the trimmed V and J ends, which lost 0 bases and 0 bases, there was a span of 4 bases.

The V call is TRBV6-5, the J call TRBJ2-7, with D unclear. From germline, CDR1 is MNHEY and CDR2 SVGAGI. CDR3 length: 13 amino acids. V lost 2 bases, J lost 2 bases, and 7 bases lay in between. This CDR3 reads CASSYGTTYEQYF. CDR3 in DNA: TGTGCCAGCAGTTACGGCACCACCTACGAGCAGTACTTC.

This clone has just one count. The rearrangement joins TRBV19 to TRBJ1-6; D is perhaps TRBD1 (5 bases). The CDR3 has 19 residues. The V gene's germline CDR1 is LNHDA and CDR2 SQIVND (reference sequence). Trimming left V 10 bases short and J 7 bases short, with 32 bases between. The CDR3 coding sequence is TGTGCCACCTCATGGCGATATGGAGAACCGGGACCTTTCAATTCACCCCTCCACTTT. Translation: CATSWRYGEPGPFNSPLHF.

This clone was seen a few times. The chain links TRBV4-3 to TRBJ1-5; the D is unclear. The length of the CDR3 is 15 residues. Deletions cut 4 bases from V and 5 bases from J, with 15 bases between. The germline gives CDR1 LGHNA, CDR2 YSLEER. The CDR3 protein is CASSLSRNTYQPQHF. The DNA for the CDR3 is TGCGCCAGCAGCCTGTCCAGGAACACTTATCAGCCCCAGCATTTT.

This sequence joins TRBV2 and TRBJ2-3; TRBD2 agrees at 7 bases. The junction had 7 bases not matched to a gene; V was cut back by 4 bases and J by 0 bases. The CDR3 length is 16 residues. From germline, CDR1 is SNHLY and CDR2 FYNNEI. The CDR3 DNA reads as TGTGCCAGCAGTGCCCTTAGCGGGTCTAGCACAGATACGCAGTATTTT. The encoded protein is CASSALSGSSTDTQYF. The variable domain in full, completed from reference TRBV2 and TRBJ2-3, reads EPEVTQTPSHQVTQMGQEVILRCVPISNHLYFYWYRQILGQKVEFLVSFYNNEISEKSEIFDDQFSVERPDGSNFTLKIRSTKLEDSAMYFCASSALSGSSTDTQYFGPGTRLTVL.

The chain is built from TRBV25-1 and TRBJ1-3; 8 nucleotides line up with TRBD1. Germline lookup yields CDR1 MGHDK and CDR2 SYGVNS. V lost 6 bases and J lost 4; bases outside the gene matches: 5. The CDR3 has 14 amino acids. CDR3 bases: TGTGCCAGCAGCCCAAGGACAGGGGGAAACACCATATATTTT. Residues: CASSPRTGGNTIYF.

This clone was counted once. V and J are TRBV30 and TRBJ1-1; no clear D gene. Germline CDR1 and CDR2: GTSNPN and SVGIG (reference sequence). Trimming removed 2 bases from V and 4 bases from J, with 11 bases in between. The CDR3 length is 13 residues. DNA of the CDR3: TGTGCCTGGAGTTCCGGACGGGGCACTGAAGCTTTCTTT. Its translation is CAWSSGRGTEAFF.

This rearrangement joins TRBV30 to TRBJ1-4, with TRBD1 as a possible D gene (5 bases). Germline CDR1 is GTSNPN and CDR2 is SVGIG (reference sequence). There are 15 residues in the CDR3. The V end was cut by 3 bases, the J end by 3 bases, with 14 bases between. CDR3 sequence reads: CAWRKTGVANEKLFF. DNA of the CDR3: TGTGCCTGGAGAAAGACGGGGGTAGCTAATGAAAAACTGTTTTTT.

The chain links TRBV6-1 to TRBJ1-1; 7 positions agree with TRBD1. The germline gives CDR1 MNHNS, CDR2 SASEGT. The CDR3 length is 16 residues. Trimming removed 10 bases from V and 0 bases from J; junction bases left unmatched: 14. The CDR3 region is CATSEGTEILNTEAFF. The DNA of the CDR3 is TGTGCCACCAGCGAAGGGACAGAGATCTTGAACACTGAAGCTTTCTTT.

This chain uses TRBV19 with TRBJ2-1; 12 nucleotides match TRBD2. The CDR3 length is 16 residues. Germline V lookup: CDR1 LNHDA, CDR2 SQIVND (reference sequence). V lost 7 bases, J lost 7 bases, and 11 bases stayed unmatched. In DNA form, the CDR3 reads TGTGCCAGTACCCAAACCCTAGCGGGGGGGCGGAATGAGCAGTTCTTC. Residues: CASTQTLAGGRNEQFF. The entire variable domain, with the rest obtained from reference TRBV19 and TRBJ2-1, is as follows: DGGITQSPKYLFRKEGQNVTLSCEQNLNHDAMYWYRQDPGQGLRLIYYSQIVNDFQKGDIAEGYSVSREKKESFPLTVTSAQKNPTAFYLCASTQTLAGGRNEQFFGPGTRLTVL.

There are a few counts of this clone. The V gene is TRBV7-2, the J gene TRBJ1-2; 7 bases fit TRBD1. Germline V CDR1 and CDR2: SGHTA, FQGNSA. V trimming: 5 bases; J trimming: 4 bases; junction bases outside the gene matches: 4. The CDR3 has 13 residues. The CDR3 region is CASSQTGTYGYTF. CDR3 nucleotide sequence: TGTGCCAGCAGCCAGACAGGGACCTATGGCTACACCTTC.

The genes are TRBV27 and TRBJ1-5; D is unresolved. The CDR3 consists of 18 residues. Germline V gene lookup returns CDR1 MNHEY and CDR2 SMNVEV (reference sequence). V was shortened by 4 bases and J by 0 bases, with 19 bases between the two germline ends. The CDR3 DNA reads TGTGCCAGCAGTTCCCGCCCCGGGCCTGGAAGTAGCAATCAGCCCCAGCATTTT. Protein sequence: CASSSRPGPGSSNQPQHF.

V usage is TRBV4-1 and J usage is TRBJ2-2, with D possibly matching TRBD2 (5 bases). The CDR3 length is 16 residues. Per the germline V gene, CDR1 is MGHRA and CDR2 is YSYEKL. Trimming shortened V by 3 bases and J by 3 bases, and 14 bases separated the two germline ends. The CDR3 DNA reads as TGCGCCAGCAGCCAGACACTAGACGGGTACACCGGGGAGCTGTTTTTT. It is translated as CASSQTLDGYTGELFF.

The CDR3 protein is CAWSPLSEQYF. CDR3 DNA sequence: TGTGCCTGGAGTCCCCTGAGCGAGCAGTACTTC. The V gene is TRBV30, the J gene TRBJ2-7; the D is unclear. The CDR3 length is 11 residues. Trimming removed 2 bases at V and 6 bases at J, with 8 bases between. Germline V gene lookup returns CDR1 GTSNPN and CDR2 SVGIG (reference sequence).

The J gene is TRBJ1-1, the V gene TRBV6-5; possibly TRBD1 for D (5 bases). This CDR3 region has 15 residues. The V end was cut by 0 bases, the J end by 4 bases, with 12 bases between. Germline V gives CDR1 MNHEY, CDR2 SVGAGI. The chain's CDR3 is CASSYSAGGPTEAFF. DNA of the CDR3: TGTGCCAGCAGTTACTCGGCGGGGGGTCCCACTGAAGCTTTCTTT.